This T cell receptor beta chain was found in a study of cytomegalovirus exposure and HLA in healthy donors. The germline CDR1 and CDR2 sequences are GTSNPN and SVGIG (reference sequence). Trimming pared 8 bases from V and 2 bases from J, leaving 16 bases between. The CDR3 spans 13 residues. Findings and caveats of the study: Investigators reported more than 150 TCR beta chains as tied to cytomegalovirus. In a later analysis, TCR beta V- and J-gene trimming showed a link to a missense DCLRE1C variant. An analysis was carried out at a later point. It showed that HLA-associated TCR beta chains were more clonally expanded than equally common non-associated chains. Researchers had no immune exposure information except CMV serostatus available.

PCR was performed using 60 Vbeta and 13 Jbeta primers. TCRdb's copy holds only in-frame clones and misses some; the assay was immunoSEQ multiplex PCR. Of roughly 90,000 clones detected, 80% appear once; the ten largest clones hold 5.5% to 8%. As for this clone: Its specificity is not known.

This chain uses TRBV30 with TRBJ2-7; D perhaps matches TRBD2 (5 bases). This clonotype originated in a man aged 25 to 45 in good health and CMV-seronegative. Input material: PBMCs. This CDR3 is CAQGGKSAYEQYF. The CDR3 DNA sequence: TGTGCCCAAGGAGGAAAGAGCGCCTACGAGCAGTACTTC.